This T cell receptor (beta chain) emerged from a study of CD8 T cells in ankylosing spondylitis. Study conclusions and caveats: From matched ankylosing spondylitis synovial fluid, disease-linked clones were reportedly recovered at significantly enriched levels. One TCR beta motif, made up of fewer than 10 highly homologous variants, appeared characteristic of ankylosing spondylitis blood.

Making use of molecular barcodes, quantitative 5'-RACE generated TCR beta libraries. TCRdb recomputed calls from the 5' RACE reads with MiXCR, one row per CDR3 protein. The table has 670,000 or so distinct CDR3 sequences, roughly 19% seen once. This clonotype was recorded a few times. Its target is not known. The CDR3 is 14 amino acids. V was cut by 3 bases and J by 9 bases, with 14 bases left in between. This chain joins TRBV12-3 or TRBV12-4 and TRBJ1-4; possibly TRBD1 for D (5 bases). The specimen was blood, either unsorted or a sorted T cell fraction (not recorded which). The receptor's source is a male donor with ankylosing spondylitis. In DNA form, the CDR3 reads TGTGCCAGCAGTTTTCGGGGGTTTGGGAAAAAACTGTTTTTT. Its translation is CASSFRGFGKKLFF.